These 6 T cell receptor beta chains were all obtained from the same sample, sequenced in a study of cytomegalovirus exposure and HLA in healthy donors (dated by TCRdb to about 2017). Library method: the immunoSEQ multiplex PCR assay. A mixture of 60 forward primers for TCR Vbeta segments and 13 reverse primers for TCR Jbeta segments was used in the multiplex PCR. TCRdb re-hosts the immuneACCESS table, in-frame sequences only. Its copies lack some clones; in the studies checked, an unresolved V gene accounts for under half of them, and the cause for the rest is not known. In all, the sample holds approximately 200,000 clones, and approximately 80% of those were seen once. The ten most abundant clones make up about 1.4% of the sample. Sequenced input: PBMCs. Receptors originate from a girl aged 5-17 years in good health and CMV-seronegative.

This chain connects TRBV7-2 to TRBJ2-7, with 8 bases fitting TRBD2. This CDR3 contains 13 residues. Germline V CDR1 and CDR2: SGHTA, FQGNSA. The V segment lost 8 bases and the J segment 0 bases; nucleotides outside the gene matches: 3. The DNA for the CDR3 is TGTGCCAGCGGACTAGCCGGCTCCTACGAGCAGTACTTC. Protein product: CASGLAGSYEQYF. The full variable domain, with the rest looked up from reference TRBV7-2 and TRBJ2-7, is GAGVSQSPSNKVTEKGKDVELRCDPISGHTALYWYRQSLGQGLEFLIYFQGNSAPDKSGLPSDRFSAERTGGSVSTLTIQRTQQEDSAVYLCASGLAGSYEQYFGPGTRLTVT.

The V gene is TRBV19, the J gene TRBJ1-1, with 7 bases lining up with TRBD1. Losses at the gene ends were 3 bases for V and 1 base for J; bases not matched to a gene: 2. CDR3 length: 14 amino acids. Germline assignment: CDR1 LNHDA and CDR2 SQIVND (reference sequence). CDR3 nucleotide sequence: TGTGCCAGTAGTATTCAGGGGGGGAACACTGAAGCTTTCTTT. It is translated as CASSIQGGNTEAFF.

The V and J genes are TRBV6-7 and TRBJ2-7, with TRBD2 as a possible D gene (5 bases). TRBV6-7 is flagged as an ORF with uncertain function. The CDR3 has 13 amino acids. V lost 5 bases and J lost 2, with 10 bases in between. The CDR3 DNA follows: TGTGCCAGCAGTGCCGGACTGGCCTACGAGCAGTACTTC. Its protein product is CASSAGLAYEQYF.

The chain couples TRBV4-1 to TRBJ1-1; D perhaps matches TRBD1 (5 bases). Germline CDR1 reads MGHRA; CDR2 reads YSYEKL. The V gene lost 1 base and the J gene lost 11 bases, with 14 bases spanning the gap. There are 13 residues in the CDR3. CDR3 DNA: TGCGCCAGCAGCCAAGGACCGGGGGTTCGGGCTTTCTTT. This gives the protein CASSQGPGVRAFF.

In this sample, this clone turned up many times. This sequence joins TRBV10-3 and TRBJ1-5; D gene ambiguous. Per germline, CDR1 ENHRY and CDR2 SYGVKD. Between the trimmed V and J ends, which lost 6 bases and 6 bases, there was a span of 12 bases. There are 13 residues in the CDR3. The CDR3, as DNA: TGTGCCATCAGGCAGGAGGCGGGTCAGCCCCAGCATTTT. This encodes CAIRQEAGQPQHF.

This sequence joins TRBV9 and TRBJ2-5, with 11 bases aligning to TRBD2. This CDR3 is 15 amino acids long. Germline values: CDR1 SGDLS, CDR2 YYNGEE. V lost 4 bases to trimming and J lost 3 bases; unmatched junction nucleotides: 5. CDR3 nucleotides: TGTGCCAGCAGCCCAGGGACTAGCGGAAAAGAGACCCAGTACTTC. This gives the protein CASSPGTSGKETQYF.